This TCR beta chain appears in the sequencing data of a study of blood T cell repertoires in COVID-19. Whole-study context: Samples representing acute and convalescent COVID-19 were sourced from the United States, Italy and Spain.

Profiling relied on immunoSEQ multiplex PCR, and the TCRdb table lists in-frame clones only, not all of them. The sample lists about 110,000 clones, approximately 82% seen once, with over 3.5% in the top ten. V lost 8 bases to trimming and J lost 9 bases; unmatched junction nucleotides: 11. The length of the CDR3 is 13 residues. The germline gives CDR1 SQVTM, CDR2 ANQGSEA. The sequencing sample was made of peripheral blood. The TCR comes from a woman older than 75 with acute or convalescent COVID-19. The gene calls are TRBV29-1 and TRBJ2-1; TRBD2 aligns across 9 bases. CDR3 residues: CSYMAGGLGEQFF. The CDR3 DNA follows: TGCAGCTATATGGCGGGAGGGCTGGGTGAGCAGTTCTTC.